These 15 T cell receptor beta chains were all obtained from the same sample, sequenced in a study of CD8 T cells in ankylosing spondylitis (dated 2017 in TCRdb). The research as a whole found: A TCR beta motif of 7 or 8 highly homologous amino acid variants appeared characteristic of blood from ankylosing spondylitis patients.

The library was prepared using 5' RACE. Sequencing took place on an Illumina HiSeq 2500. The public reads were reanalyzed by TCRdb: fastp trimming at Q25, MiXCR alignment, in-frame beta chains only. Every CDR3 protein is listed once, alongside the most common genes and DNA of its rows. The sample table lists 500,000 to 550,000 distinct CDR3 sequences, more than 9.5% of them with a count of one. The ten largest clones represent under 7.5% of the sample. Their antigens remain unidentified. The sequenced sample was blood, either unsorted or a sorted T cell fraction (not recorded which). All receptors come from a male donor with ankylosing spondylitis.

This clonotype was counted between two and nine times. V gene TRBV6-6 combines with J gene TRBJ2-7; D is possibly TRBD1 (6 bases). In germline, CDR1 is MNHNY, CDR2 SVGAGI (reference sequence). There are 13 residues in the CDR3. V lost 7 bases and J lost 4, with 14 bases in between. CDR3 sequence: CASTAFRGYEQYF. The CDR3 nucleotides are TGTGCCAGCACGGCTTTCAGGGGTTACGAGCAGTACTTC.

The gene calls are TRBV6-1 and TRBJ2-7; the D gene is possibly TRBD1 (5 bases). The length of the CDR3 is 11 residues. CDR1 is MNHNS, CDR2 SASEGT, per germline. Deletions cut 6 bases from V and 6 bases from J, with 9 bases between. The CDR3 DNA follows: TGTGCCAGCAGAACAGGTCCCGAGCAGTACTTC. Translation: CASRTGPEQYF.

V and J are TRBV30 and TRBJ1-5; D not certain. Germline CDR1 and CDR2: GTSNPN and SVGIG (reference sequence). With 5 bases removed from V and 2 bases from J, the gap between germline ends came to 13 bases. The CDR3 spans 14 residues. CDR3 protein: CAWSSGNGNQPQHF. DNA of the CDR3: TGTGCCTGGTCGTCCGGGAATGGCAATCAGCCCCAGCATTTT.

The sample holds a few counts of this clonotype. The chain recombines TRBV29-1 with TRBJ2-1; D perhaps matches TRBD1 (6 bases). The CDR3 runs to 18 residues. The germline CDR1 and CDR2 sequences are SQVTM and ANQGSEA. V dropped 2 bases and J dropped 0 bases, with 20 bases sitting between them. CDR3 DNA sequence: TGCAGCGTTGAAAGGGGCAGGGGCGCCTCGTACTCCTACAATGAGCAGTTCTTC. The encoded protein is CSVERGRGASYSYNEQFF.

This clonotype showed up just a few times. The genes are TRBV27 and TRBJ2-7; no clear D gene. Germline lookup yields CDR1 MNHEY and CDR2 SMNVEV (reference sequence). V was clipped by 3 bases and J by 3 bases, with 12 bases between them. This CDR3 comprises 14 residues. In nucleotides, the CDR3 is TGTGCCAGCAGTTTTAGAGCAGGCTTCTACGAGCAGTACGTC. This gives the protein CASSFRAGFYEQYV.

The CDR3 is CAISDRLAGGSYNEQFF. Written as DNA, the CDR3 is TGTGCCATCAGTGACCGACTAGCGGGAGGCTCCTACAATGAGCAGTTCTTC. The rearrangement links TRBV10-3 to TRBJ2-1; 13 nucleotides agree with TRBD2. This CDR3 contains 17 residues. V shed 3 bases, J shed 0 bases, and the junction held 2 bases outside the gene matches. CDR1 is ENHRY and CDR2 is SYGVKD in the germline V gene.

This clonotype was picked up a small number of times. V and J are TRBV5-6 and TRBJ2-7, with TRBD2 identical over 10 bases. The germline gives CDR1 SGHDT, CDR2 YYEEEE. Trimming removed 1 base from V and 2 bases from J; junction bases left unmatched: 6. The CDR3 has 16 residues. The CDR3 region has the DNA TGTGCCAGCAGCTTGACCCCGAGCGGGAGGGCCTACGAGCAGTACTTC. Its protein is CASSLTPSGRAYEQYF.

The chain recombines TRBV29-1 with TRBJ2-7, with no clear D. The CDR3 extends over 13 amino acids. V lost 0 bases, J lost 0 bases, and 6 bases lay in between. Germline V gene sequence: CDR1 SQVTM, CDR2 ANQGSEA. CDR3 protein: CSVEDPSSYEQYF. The DNA for the CDR3 is TGCAGCGTTGAAGATCCGAGCTCCTACGAGCAGTACTTC.

V gene TRBV5-4 combines with J gene TRBJ2-1; TRBD2 agrees at 11 bases. Trimming took 2 bases from V and 6 from J; bases not matched to a gene: 7. Germline lookup yields CDR1 SGHNT and CDR2 YYREEE (reference sequence). CDR3 length: 16 residues. CDR3 in DNA: TGTGCCAGCAGCTTAATAGCGGGAGGGGATCGCAATGAGCAGTTCTTC. This encodes CASSLIAGGDRNEQFF.

The gene calls are TRBV24-1 and TRBJ2-1; a possible D gene is TRBD1 (5 bases). Germline-derived CDR1 and CDR2 are KGHDR and SFDVKD. Trimming removed 2 bases at V and 1 base at J, with 8 bases between. The CDR3 is 15 residues long. The CDR3 loop reads CATSDWTSSYNEQFF. The DNA for the CDR3 is TGTGCCACCAGTGATTGGACATCGTCCTACAATGAGCAGTTCTTC.

The V and J genes are TRBV20-1 and TRBJ1-1, with 8 bases matching TRBD1. The germline V gene has CDR1 DFQATT and CDR2 SNEGSKA (reference sequence). Trimming cost V 6 bases and J 4 bases; bases outside gene matches: 4. The CDR3 is 12 residues long. The CDR3 sequence is CSAGQGATEAFF. The CDR3 region has the DNA TGCAGTGCCGGACAGGGAGCCACTGAAGCTTTCTTT.

This clonotype was recorded a few times. The CDR3 DNA follows: TGCAGTGCTGGCGGACAGACGGTTTCCACAGATACGCAGTATTTT. This encodes CSAGGQTVSTDTQYF. The chain couples TRBV20-1 to TRBJ2-3; maybe TRBD1 (6 bases). This CDR3 is built from 15 residues. Germline V gives CDR1 DFQATT, CDR2 SNEGSKA (reference sequence). The V and J ends lost 5 bases and 2 bases respectively, with 17 bases between them.

The chain uses TRBV10-3 and TRBJ1-1, with D possibly being TRBD1 (6 bases). Germline values: CDR1 ENHRY, CDR2 SYGVKD. The CDR3 has 15 residues. V lost 4 bases and J lost 4, with 16 bases in between. CDR3 residues: CAISGQVPMGTEAFF. Written as DNA, the CDR3 is TGTGCCATCAGTGGACAGGTCCCAATGGGCACTGAAGCTTTCTTT.

This clonotype has a handful of counts. This chain connects TRBV24-1 to TRBJ2-5; D is undetermined. The V and J ends lost 2 bases and 3 bases respectively, with 9 bases between them. Germline-derived CDR1 and CDR2 are KGHDR and SFDVKD. The CDR3 has 14 amino acids. This CDR3 is CATSDSLGKETQYF. The CDR3 DNA reads TGTGCCACCAGTGATTCCCTGGGGAAAGAGACCCAGTACTTC.

This clonotype was seen a few times. The chain uses TRBV10-1 and TRBJ2-7; 9 bases fit TRBD1. V trimming: 2 bases; J trimming: 5 bases; junction bases outside the gene matches: 7. The CDR3 is 15 residues long. CDR1 and CDR2 (germline): WNHNN, SYGVQD (reference sequence). The CDR3 is CASSEMATGGDEQYF. The CDR3 nucleotides are TGCGCCAGCAGTGAGATGGCGACAGGGGGTGACGAGCAGTACTTC.